The rows below give T cell receptor beta chains drawn from one sample of a study of blood T cell repertoires in COVID-19. The assay was immunoSEQ multiplex PCR, and TCRdb's table has in-frame clones only and misses some. The sample consists of a few hundred thousand clones, about four fifths of them appearing once. The specimen was peripheral blood. These receptors were collected from a human donor with acute or convalescent COVID-19. The donor label of this sample is uncertain. CDR3s include the opening cysteine and the closing phenylalanine or tryptophan.

CDR3: CASSLGTVANNQPQHF
J: TRBJ1-5
length: 16
V: TRBV5-8

CDR3: CASSQRGRNTEAFF
J: TRBJ1-1
length: 14
V: TRBV14

CDR3: CASSRTENYGYTF
J: TRBJ1-2
length: 13
V: TRBV19

CDR3: CASSGAAVAGGLGQFF
J: TRBJ2-1
length: 16
V: TRBV19

CDR3: CASSPNGGSGELFF
J: TRBJ2-2
length: 14
V: TRBV5-1

CDR3: CASGLVNNYEQYF
J: TRBJ2-7
length: 13
V: TRBV12-5

CDR3: CASRGTGRTEAFF
J: TRBJ1-1
length: 13
V: TRBV12-3/TRBV12-4

CDR3: CASSFDRGAFF
J: TRBJ1-1
length: 11
V: TRBV12-3/TRBV12-4

CDR3: CSVVRGSLNTEAFF
J: TRBJ1-1
length: 14
V: TRBV29-1

CDR3: CASADRGRQPQHF
J: TRBJ1-5
length: 13
V: TRBV19

CDR3: CASSTLGGTGQSAEQYF
J: TRBJ2-7
length: 17
V: TRBV25-1

CDR3: CASRDTGLGSPLHF
J: TRBJ1-6
length: 14
V: TRBV2

CDR3: CASSSDPEDGYTF
J: TRBJ1-2
length: 13
V: TRBV19

CDR3: CASSFDNYNEQFF
J: TRBJ2-1
length: 13
V: TRBV27

CDR3: CASSPPTSSGNTIYF
J: TRBJ1-3
length: 15
V: TRBV18

CDR3: CATSRVASSYNEQFF
J: TRBJ2-1
length: 15
V: TRBV15

CDR3: CASSLARNTEAFF
J: TRBJ1-1
length: 13
V: TRBV7-2

CDR3: CASSFGRLTSGVEQYF
J: TRBJ2-7
length: 16
V: TRBV5-6

CDR3: CASSFNRGMSYGYTF
J: TRBJ1-2
length: 15
V: TRBV28

CDR3: CASSRGQGSSYEQYF
J: TRBJ2-7
length: 15
V: TRBV4-1

CDR3: CASSDRHGEVNTEAFF
J: TRBJ1-1
length: 16
V: TRBV25-1

CDR3: CASSPWESSYEQYF
J: TRBJ2-7
length: 14
V: TRBV7-2

CDR3: CASSARGQGAPGNTIYF
J: TRBJ1-3
length: 17
V: TRBV7-9

CDR3: CASSTQGRFSPLHF
J: TRBJ1-6
length: 14
V: TRBV11-2

CDR3: CAWSRGGRTEAFF
J: TRBJ1-1
length: 13
V: TRBV30

CDR3: CASRPTSGRADEQYF
J: TRBJ2-7
length: 15
V: TRBV6-5

CDR3: CAWTPPWARWGHEQYF
J: TRBJ2-7
length: 16
V: TRBV30

CDR3: CASSQEVLGGVGYTF
J: TRBJ1-2
length: 15
V: TRBV4-2

CDR3: CASQTEVPYEQYF
J: TRBJ2-7
length: 13
V: TRBV6-5

CDR3: CASSYSSGRENTEAFF
J: TRBJ1-1
length: 16
V: TRBV6-5

CDR3: CASSILWTSGIEQYF
J: TRBJ2-7
length: 15
V: TRBV19

CDR3: CASSPSGANTGELFF
J: TRBJ2-2
length: 15
V: TRBV7-7

CDR3: CASSAQGGANEKLFF
J: TRBJ1-4
length: 15
V: TRBV2

CDR3: CASSLGGRDNNEQFF
J: TRBJ2-1
length: 15
V: TRBV11-3

CDR3: CAWMSLWSSYNEQFF
J: TRBJ2-1
length: 15
V: TRBV30

CDR3: CASSRQGGYEQYF
J: TRBJ2-7
length: 13
V: TRBV18

CDR3: CASSQRGTSGGRNEQFF
J: TRBJ2-1
length: 17
V: TRBV14

CDR3: CATSRDARRTGFSGNTIYF
J: TRBJ1-3
length: 19
V: TRBV15

CDR3: CASGRRGATNEKLFF
J: TRBJ1-4
length: 15
V: TRBV6-5

CDR3: CASTSDRTNQPQHF
J: TRBJ1-5
length: 14
V: TRBV19